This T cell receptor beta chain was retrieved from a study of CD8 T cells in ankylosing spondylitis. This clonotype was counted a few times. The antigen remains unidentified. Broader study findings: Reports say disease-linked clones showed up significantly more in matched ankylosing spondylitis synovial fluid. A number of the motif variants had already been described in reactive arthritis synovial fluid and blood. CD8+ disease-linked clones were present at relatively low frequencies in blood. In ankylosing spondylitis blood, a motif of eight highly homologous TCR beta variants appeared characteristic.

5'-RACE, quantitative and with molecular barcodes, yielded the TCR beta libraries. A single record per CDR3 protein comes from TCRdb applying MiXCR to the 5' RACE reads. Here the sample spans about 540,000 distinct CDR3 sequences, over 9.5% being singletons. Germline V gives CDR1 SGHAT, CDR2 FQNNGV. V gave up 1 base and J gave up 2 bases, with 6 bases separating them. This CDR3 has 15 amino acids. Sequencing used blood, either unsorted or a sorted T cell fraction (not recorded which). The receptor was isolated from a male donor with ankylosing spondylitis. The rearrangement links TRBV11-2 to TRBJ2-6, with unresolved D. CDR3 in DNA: TGTGCCAGCAGCTTAGCGCTTGCTGGGGCCAACGTCCTGACTTTC. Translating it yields CASSLALAGANVLTF. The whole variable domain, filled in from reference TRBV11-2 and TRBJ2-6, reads EAGVAQSPRYKIIEKRQSVAFWCNPISGHATLYWYQQILGQGPKLLIQFQNNGVVDDSQLPKDRFSAERLKGVDSTLKIQPAKLEDSAVYLCASSLALAGANVLTFGAGSRLTVL.